One sample yielded the 32 T cell receptor beta chains listed below, sequenced in a study of blood T cell repertoires in COVID-19. Produced via immunoSEQ multiplex PCR; TCRdb's table is partial and in-frame only. This sample carries more than 6,500 clones, approximately 88% of them seen once, and the ten largest clones take roughly 9.9%. The source material was peripheral blood. Receptor source: a human donor in a cohort sampled during active COVID-19.

This clone was observed a handful of times. This sequence joins TRBV5-6 and TRBJ2-5; a possible D gene is TRBD1 (6 bases). This CDR3 has 16 residues. Germline CDR1 is SGHDT and CDR2 is YYEEEE. V was trimmed by 4 bases and J by 2 bases, leaving 18 bases between them. The CDR3 bases are TGTGCCAGCAGCATCACACCCTCCGGGACACAAGAGACCCAGTACTTC. Encoded protein: CASSITPSGTQETQYF.

As DNA, the CDR3 is TGTGCCAGCACTACAGACAGGGCGCGTGAGCAGTACTTC. It encodes CASTTDRAREQYF. J is TRBJ2-7 and V is TRBV2, with TRBD1 identical over 7 bases. The CDR3 consists of 13 residues. The ends lost 7 bases at V and 7 bases at J; junction bases unmatched: 10. CDR1 and CDR2 (germline): SNHLY, FYNNEI.

J is TRBJ2-4 and V is TRBV27, with 8 bases aligning to TRBD2. This CDR3 comprises 14 residues. V shed 7 bases and J 5 bases; nucleotides not matched to a gene: 7. The germline gives CDR1 MNHEY, CDR2 SMNVEV (reference sequence). The CDR3 DNA is TGTGCCAGCAACCCGGGGGGGAAGGAAAACATTCAGTACTTC. Translated, it gives CASNPGGKENIQYF.

This rearrangement joins TRBV7-9 to TRBJ2-6; D perhaps matches TRBD1 (5 bases). CDR1 SEHNR and CDR2 FQNEAQ come from the germline V gene (reference sequence). V lost 5 bases and J lost 2, with 10 bases in between. CDR3 length equals 15 residues. In nucleotides, the CDR3 is TGTGCCAGCAGCCAGGGTTCTACTGGGGCCAACGTCCTGACTTTC. Translating it yields CASSQGSTGANVLTF.

This chain uses TRBV29-1 with TRBJ2-7, with 11 bases lining up with TRBD1. CDR1 SQVTM and CDR2 ANQGSEA come from the germline V gene. The CDR3 has 14 amino acids. The V gene end was trimmed by 4 bases and the J gene end by 1 base; junction bases not matched to a gene: 3. The CDR3 DNA sequence: TGCAGCGTTGCCGGGACAGGGGGATCCTACGAGCAGTACTTC. Residues: CSVAGTGGSYEQYF.

This chain connects TRBV18 to TRBJ1-1; 7 bases fit TRBD1. Trimming at V came to 3 bases and at J to 3 bases, leaving 10 bases not matched to a gene. The CDR3 covers 16 residues. Germline CDR1 KGHSH, CDR2 LQKENI. The CDR3 loop reads CASSPTGSWPHTEAFF. DNA for the CDR3: TGTGCCAGCTCACCGACAGGGTCGTGGCCCCACACTGAAGCTTTCTTT.

This sequence joins TRBV25-1 and TRBJ2-5; D is uncertain. Germline CDR1 and CDR2: MGHDK and SYGVNS. V was pared by 4 bases and J by 3 bases, with 9 bases between. CDR3 length equals 13 residues. CDR3 amino acids: CASSGPLKETQYF. The CDR3 coding sequence is TGTGCCAGCAGTGGGCCCTTGAAAGAGACCCAGTACTTC. Based on the CDR3 plus reference TRBV25-1 and TRBJ2-5, the full variable domain is EADIYQTPRYLVIGTGKKITLECSQTMGHDKMYWYQQDPGMELHLIHYSYGVNSTEKGDLSSESTVSRIRTEHFPLTLESARPSHTSQYLCASSGPLKETQYFGPGTRLLVL.

The chain joins TRBV18 to TRBJ1-5, with a tentative D call TRBD1 (6 bases). Looked up from germline, CDR1 is KGHSH and CDR2 is LQKENI. The CDR3 contains 15 residues. Trimming removed 5 bases at V and 2 bases at J, with 13 bases between. The CDR3 nucleotides read TGTGCCAGCTCAGAACGGGACATAGGCAATCAGCCCCAGCATTTT. Amino acid sequence: CASSERDIGNQPQHF.

As for this clone: One junction end does not reproduce the germline sequence, and a read error may be involved. The DNA for the CDR3 is TGTGCTAGCAGCTTAAACCAGGGTGGCGACAATGAGCAGTTCTTC. As protein: CASSLNQGGDNEQFF. The chain joins TRBV7-7 to TRBJ2-1; D is perhaps TRBD1 (5 bases). The CDR3 runs 15 residues. Germline CDR1 reads SSHAT; CDR2 reads FNYEAQ (reference sequence).

The chain employs TRBV6-5 and TRBJ2-2, with a tentative D call TRBD1 (6 bases). This CDR3 has 15 amino acids. Trimming left V 6 bases short and J 2 bases short, with 13 bases between. Germline values: CDR1 MNHEY, CDR2 SVGAGI. The CDR3 DNA reads as TGTGCCAGCAGGCTGACAGGCGCTAACACCGGGGAGCTGTTTTTT. Translating it yields CASRLTGANTGELFF.

This clone was counted a single time. The V gene is TRBV28, the J gene TRBJ2-1, with 7 bases that match TRBD2. This CDR3 spans 16 amino acids. The V gene's germline CDR1 is MDHEN and CDR2 SYDVKM. V was clipped by 2 bases and J by 5 bases; unmatched bases: 9. The CDR3 is CASSLGPASGDNEQFF. The CDR3 region has the DNA TGTGCCAGCAGTTTAGGTCCGGCTAGCGGTGACAATGAGCAGTTCTTC.

This clone showed up just once. The genes are TRBV4-1 and TRBJ2-2; unclear D gene. The CDR3 consists of 16 residues. V shed 3 bases and J shed 5 bases, with 16 bases lying between them. The germline CDR1 and CDR2 sequences are MGHRA and YSYEKL. The CDR3 spells CASSHLMAGRTGELFF. DNA for the CDR3: TGCGCCAGCAGCCATCTTATGGCAGGAAGAACCGGGGAGCTGTTTTTT.

V gene TRBV27 combines with J gene TRBJ2-7, with 10 bases lining up with TRBD2. Germline V gene lookup returns CDR1 MNHEY and CDR2 SMNVEV (reference sequence). CDR3 length: 16 residues. V lost 3 bases, J lost 4 bases, and 9 bases stayed unmatched. DNA for the CDR3: TGTGCCAGCAGTTTCTCCTTAGCGGGAGGTTTATACGAGCAGTACTTC. It is translated as CASSFSLAGGLYEQYF.

The chain combines TRBV19 with TRBJ1-2; a weak D match, TRBD1 (6 bases). The V and J ends lost 2 bases and 4 bases respectively, with 8 bases between them. The CDR3 runs to 13 residues. Germline V CDR1 and CDR2: LNHDA, SQIVND (reference sequence). CDR3 bases: TGTGCCAGTAGTATACAGGGGACCTATGGCTACACCTTC. Translation: CASSIQGTYGYTF.

This rearrangement joins TRBV10-3 to TRBJ2-5; TRBD1 matches 9 bases. The V segment lost 8 bases and the J segment 7 bases; nucleotides outside the gene matches: 8. Germline CDR1 and CDR2: ENHRY and SYGVKD. This CDR3 region has 13 residues. This CDR3 reads CAIGGTGHATQYF. CDR3 nucleotide sequence: TGTGCCATCGGGGGGACAGGGCATGCGACCCAGTACTTC.

The chain couples TRBV3-1 (or the pseudogene TRBV3-2) to TRBJ2-3; possibly TRBD2 for D (6 bases). The CDR3 totals 14 residues. Trimming cost V 8 bases and J 1 base, with 13 bases left between them. Germline CDR1 LGHDT, CDR2 YNNKEL (reference sequence). The CDR3 sequence is CASRQGGGTDTQYF. The CDR3 coding sequence is TGTGCCAGCCGTCAGGGAGGTGGCACAGATACGCAGTATTTT.

J is TRBJ1-2 and V is TRBV11-2; no clear D. Looked up from germline, CDR1 is SGHAT and CDR2 is FQNNGV. The CDR3 spans 16 residues. The germline V and J ends were trimmed by 0 bases and 0 bases, with 11 bases remaining between them. Written as DNA, the CDR3 is TGTGCCAGCAGCTTAGATGGGAGGGTAGCTAACTATGGCTACACCTTC. This codes for CASSLDGRVANYGYTF.

This sequence joins TRBV18 and TRBJ1-1; D is possibly TRBD1 (5 bases). This CDR3 has 14 residues. Trimming pared 5 bases from V and 0 bases from J, leaving 10 bases between. The germline gives CDR1 KGHSH, CDR2 LQKENI. CDR3 protein: CASSSGGLNTEAFF. DNA of the CDR3: TGTGCCAGCTCATCGGGGGGACTGAACACTGAAGCTTTCTTT.

This chain links TRBV6-1 with TRBJ2-6, with D possibly TRBD1 on 5 matching bases. CDR3 length equals 13 residues. Trimming cost V 3 bases and J 5 bases, with 5 bases left between them. CDR1 is MNHNS and CDR2 is SASEGT in the germline V gene. CDR3 in DNA: TGTGCCAGCAGTGAGGGGCGGGCCAACGTCCTGACTTTC. The encoded protein is CASSEGRANVLTF.

V is TRBV5-5 and J is TRBJ2-7; 9 bases are shared with TRBD2. CDR3 size: 15 residues. Per germline, CDR1 SGHKS and CDR2 YYEKEE (reference sequence). J lost 2 bases, V lost 4 bases, and 7 bases had no gene match. CDR3 nucleotide sequence: TGTGCCAGCAGCCCCTTAGCGGGAGCCCCCTACGAGCAGTACTTC. It is translated as CASSPLAGAPYEQYF. The whole variable domain, filled in from reference TRBV5-5 and TRBJ2-7, reads DAGVTQSPTHLIKTRGQQVTLRCSPISGHKSVSWYQQVLGQGPQFIFQYYEKEERGRGNFPDRFSARQFPNYSSELNVNALLLGDSALYLCASSPLAGAPYEQYFGPGTRLTVT.

This chain joins TRBV10-3 and TRBJ2-7, with 10 bases that match TRBD1. From germline, CDR1 is ENHRY and CDR2 SYGVKD. The CDR3 is made up of 13 amino acids. V shed 6 bases, J shed 2 bases, and the junction held 1 base outside the gene matches. The CDR3 nucleotides are TGTGCCATCAGGGACAGGGGGACCTACGAGCAGTACTTC. It specifies CAIRDRGTYEQYF.

The chain carries TRBV3-1 (or the pseudogene TRBV3-2) and TRBJ2-1; D is ambiguous. Trimming removed 4 bases at V and 9 bases at J, with 19 bases between. CDR3 size: 15 residues. CDR1 is LGHDT and CDR2 is YNNKEL in the germline V gene (reference sequence). In DNA, the CDR3 is TGTGCCAGCAGCCGCCTAGTCGGTGAGTCGGGTGAGCAGTTCTTC. Amino acids: CASSRLVGESGEQFF.

The V call is TRBV28, the J call TRBJ2-1, with TRBD2 as a possible D gene (5 bases). Trimming shortened V by 1 base and J by 6 bases, and 10 bases separated the two germline ends. The CDR3 length is 14 residues. Germline V gives CDR1 MDHEN, CDR2 SYDVKM. The CDR3 is CASSLLVGVNEQFF. The CDR3 region has the DNA TGTGCCAGCAGTTTATTAGTGGGAGTCAATGAGCAGTTCTTC.

The rearrangement uses TRBV2 and TRBJ2-3; 9 bases agree with TRBD2. The J segment lost 3 bases and the V segment lost 3 bases, leaving 7 bases of the junction unmatched. Germline loops: CDR1 SNHLY, CDR2 FYNNEI. This CDR3 spans 16 amino acids. The chain's CDR3 is CASSERLAGLTDTQYF. The CDR3 DNA reads TGTGCCAGCAGTGAGCGTCTAGCGGGATTGACAGATACGCAGTATTTT.

This clone was seen just once. The chain links TRBV5-1 to TRBJ2-7; 9 bases are shared with TRBD1. V shed 4 bases, J shed 7 bases, and the junction held 12 bases outside the gene matches. Germline CDR1 is SGHRS and CDR2 is YFSETQ. The CDR3 is 15 amino acids. The CDR3 DNA is TGCGCCAGCAGCACGCCGTTTAGACAGGGGGGAGAGCAGTACTTC. Protein product: CASSTPFRQGGEQYF.

The chain carries TRBV24-1 and TRBJ2-5, with TRBD1 matching over 10 bases. The germline CDR1 and CDR2 sequences are KGHDR and SFDVKD. With 4 bases clipped from V and 5 bases from J, the junction kept 6 bases outside the gene matches. The CDR3 totals 15 residues. The CDR3 region has the DNA TGTGCCACCAGTGACCTGACAGGGGGCCGGGAGACCCAGTACTTC. Amino acid sequence: CATSDLTGGRETQYF.

The chain couples TRBV7-8 to TRBJ2-3; 8 positions match TRBD2. Germline assignment: CDR1 SGHVS and CDR2 FQNEAQ. Trimming took 0 bases from V and 7 from J; bases not matched to a gene: 12. The CDR3 spans 17 residues. As DNA, the CDR3 is TGTGCCAGCAGCTTAGCCTTGTTGGCGGGAGGTAGTAATACGCAGTATTTT. This codes for CASSLALLAGGSNTQYF.

The chain is built from TRBV2 and TRBJ1-5; D gene ambiguous. CDR3 length: 13 amino acids. Germline V CDR1 and CDR2: SNHLY, FYNNEI. With 7 bases removed from V and 3 bases from J, the gap between germline ends came to 10 bases. DNA for the CDR3: TGTGCCAGCATGAGGAGGCCCAATCAGCCCCAGCATTTT. This translates into CASMRRPNQPQHF.

This chain joins TRBV24-1 and TRBJ2-7; weak D call: TRBD1 (7 bases). Per germline, CDR1 KGHDR and CDR2 SFDVKD. The CDR3 extends over 14 amino acids. Trimming stripped 4 bases from V and 2 bases from J, with 11 bases between. This CDR3 is CATSEQGEAYEQYF. The DNA for the CDR3 is TGTGCCACCAGTGAGCAGGGGGAGGCCTACGAGCAGTACTTC.

The chain links TRBV15 to TRBJ2-2; D is unresolved. Trimming cost V 0 bases and J 4 bases, with 12 bases left between them. Germline V gene lookup returns CDR1 LNHNV and CDR2 YYDKDF (reference sequence). The CDR3 has 16 residues. The chain's CDR3 is CATSRDRSSRTGELFF. For the CDR3, the DNA is TGTGCCACCAGCAGAGATCGATCCTCGCGCACCGGGGAGCTGTTTTTT.

This clone was counted only a few times. This chain uses TRBV28 with TRBJ2-7, with a tentative D call TRBD1 (6 bases). Trimming took off 3 bases at V and 3 bases at J, with 15 bases between the two ends. This CDR3 is 15 amino acids long. Germline CDR1 and CDR2: MDHEN and SYDVKM. Here the CDR3 reads CASSFDRPPNYEQYF. The CDR3 region has the DNA TGTGCCAGCAGTTTTGACAGGCCGCCCAACTACGAGCAGTACTTC.

V is TRBV11-2 and J is TRBJ2-5, with 8 nucleotides matching TRBD2. CDR3 size: 15 residues. Germline values: CDR1 SGHAT, CDR2 FQNNGV. V lost 0 bases to trimming and J lost 4 bases; unmatched junction nucleotides: 4. CDR3 sequence reads: CASSLEGAGGETQYF. DNA of the CDR3: TGTGCCAGCAGCTTAGAGGGCGCGGGAGGAGAGACCCAGTACTTC.